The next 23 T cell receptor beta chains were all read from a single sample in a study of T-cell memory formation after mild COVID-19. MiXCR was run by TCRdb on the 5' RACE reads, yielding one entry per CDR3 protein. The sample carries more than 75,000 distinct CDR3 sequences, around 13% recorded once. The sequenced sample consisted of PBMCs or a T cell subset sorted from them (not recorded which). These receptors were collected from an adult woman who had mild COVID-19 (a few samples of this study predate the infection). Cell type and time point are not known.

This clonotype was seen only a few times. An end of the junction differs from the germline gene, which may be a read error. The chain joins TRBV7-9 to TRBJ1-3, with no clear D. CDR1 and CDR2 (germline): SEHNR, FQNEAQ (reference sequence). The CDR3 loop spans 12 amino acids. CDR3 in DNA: TGTGCAAGCAGCTTTTCTGGAAACACCATATATTTT. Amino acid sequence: CASSFSGNTIYF.

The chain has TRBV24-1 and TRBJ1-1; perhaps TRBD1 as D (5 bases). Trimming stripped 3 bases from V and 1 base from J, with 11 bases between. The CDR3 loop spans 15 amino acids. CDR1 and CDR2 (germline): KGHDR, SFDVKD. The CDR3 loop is CATSDPQGGNTEAFF. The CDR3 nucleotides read TGTGCCACCAGTGATCCCCAGGGCGGGAACACTGAAGCTTTCTTT.

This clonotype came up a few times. DNA of the CDR3: TGCGCCAGCAGCCAAGATCACACCCTCGCCTACGAGCAGTACTTC. It yields the protein CASSQDHTLAYEQYF. This chain links TRBV4-3 with TRBJ2-7; no reliable D call. Trimming stripped 0 bases from V and 2 bases from J, with 11 bases between. The CDR3 is 15 residues long. In germline, CDR1 is LGHNA, CDR2 YSLEER.

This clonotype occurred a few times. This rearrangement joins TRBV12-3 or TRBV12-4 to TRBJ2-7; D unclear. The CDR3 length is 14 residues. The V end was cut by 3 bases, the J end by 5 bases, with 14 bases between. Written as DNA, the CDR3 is TGTGCCAGCAGTTTGGGCAGTCCTCCTGACGAGCAGTACTTC. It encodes CASSLGSPPDEQYF.

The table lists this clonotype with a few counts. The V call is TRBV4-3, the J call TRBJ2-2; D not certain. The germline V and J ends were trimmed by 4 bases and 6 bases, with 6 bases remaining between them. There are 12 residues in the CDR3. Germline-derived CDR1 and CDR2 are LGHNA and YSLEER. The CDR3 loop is CASSLEAGELFF. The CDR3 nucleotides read TGCGCCAGCAGCCTCGAGGCCGGGGAGCTGTTTTTT.

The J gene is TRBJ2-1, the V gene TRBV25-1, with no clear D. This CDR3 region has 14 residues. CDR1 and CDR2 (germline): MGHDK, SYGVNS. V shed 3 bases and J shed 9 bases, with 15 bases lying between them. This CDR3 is CASSDTNLFGEQFF. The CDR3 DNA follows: TGTGCCAGCAGTGACACCAACCTCTTTGGTGAGCAGTTCTTC. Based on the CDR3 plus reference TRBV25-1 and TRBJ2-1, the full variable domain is EADIYQTPRYLVIGTGKKITLECSQTMGHDKMYWYQQDPGMELHLIHYSYGVNSTEKGDLSSESTVSRIRTEHFPLTLESARPSHTSQYLCASSDTNLFGEQFFGPGTRLTVL.

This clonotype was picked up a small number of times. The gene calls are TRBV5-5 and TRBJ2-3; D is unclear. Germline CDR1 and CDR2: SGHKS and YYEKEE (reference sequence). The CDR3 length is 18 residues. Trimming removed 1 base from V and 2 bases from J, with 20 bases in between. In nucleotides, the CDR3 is TGTGCCAGCAGCTTGTACCCCCGGCCGGACCTCTACACAGATACGCAGTATTTT. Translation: CASSLYPRPDLYTDTQYF.

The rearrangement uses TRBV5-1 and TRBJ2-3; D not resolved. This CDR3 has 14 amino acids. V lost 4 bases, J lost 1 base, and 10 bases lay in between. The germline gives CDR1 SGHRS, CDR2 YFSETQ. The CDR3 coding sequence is TGCGCCAGCAGCAGCCTAGGCGGCACAGATACGCAGTATTTT. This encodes CASSSLGGTDTQYF.

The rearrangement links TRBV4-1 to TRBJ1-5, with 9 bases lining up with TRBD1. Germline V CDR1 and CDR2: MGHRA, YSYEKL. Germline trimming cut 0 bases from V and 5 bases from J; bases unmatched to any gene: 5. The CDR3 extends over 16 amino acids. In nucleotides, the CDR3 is TGCGCCAGCAGCCAAGATATACAGGGGGCGGATCAGCCCCAGCATTTT. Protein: CASSQDIQGADQPQHF.

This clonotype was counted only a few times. The CDR3 DNA reads TGTGCCAGCAGCGCCCACAGGGGGGACTACACAGATACGCAGTATTTT. Translation gives CASSAHRGDYTDTQYF. The chain carries TRBV4-2 and TRBJ2-3; a possible D gene is TRBD1 (8 bases). The CDR3 consists of 16 residues. With 5 bases removed from V and 2 bases from J, the gap between germline ends came to 17 bases. CDR1 LGHNA and CDR2 YNFKEQ come from the germline V gene.

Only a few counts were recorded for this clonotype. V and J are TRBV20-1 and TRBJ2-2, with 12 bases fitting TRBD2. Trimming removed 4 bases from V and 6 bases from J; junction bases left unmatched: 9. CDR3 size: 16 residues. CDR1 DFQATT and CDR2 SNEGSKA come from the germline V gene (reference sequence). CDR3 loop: CSAISTSGSYAGELFF. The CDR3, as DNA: TGCAGTGCTATTTCGACTAGCGGGAGTTACGCCGGGGAGCTGTTTTTT.

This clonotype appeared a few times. The CDR3 nucleotides are TGTGCCAGCAGCTTAGGGGCGGCCCCCCTCGGCTATTTT. Its translation: CASSLGAAPLGYF. The chain has TRBV7-8 and TRBJ2-3; D call uncertain. CDR3 size: 13 residues. CDR1 and CDR2 (germline): SGHVS, FQNEAQ. V lost 1 base and J lost 15, with 17 bases in between.

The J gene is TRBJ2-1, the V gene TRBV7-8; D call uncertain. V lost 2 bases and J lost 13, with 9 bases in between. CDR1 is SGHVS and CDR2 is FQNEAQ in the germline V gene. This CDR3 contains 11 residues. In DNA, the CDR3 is TGTGCCAGCAGCTTAAACTGGGGACAGTTCTTC. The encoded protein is CASSLNWGQFF.

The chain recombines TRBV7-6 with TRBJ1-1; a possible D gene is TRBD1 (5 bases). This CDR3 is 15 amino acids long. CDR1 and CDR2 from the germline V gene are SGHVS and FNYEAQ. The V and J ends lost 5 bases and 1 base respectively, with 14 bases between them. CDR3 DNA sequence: TGTGCCAGCAGCCCCCCCGCTGGGGGGAACACTGAAGCTTTCTTT. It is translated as CASSPPAGGNTEAFF.

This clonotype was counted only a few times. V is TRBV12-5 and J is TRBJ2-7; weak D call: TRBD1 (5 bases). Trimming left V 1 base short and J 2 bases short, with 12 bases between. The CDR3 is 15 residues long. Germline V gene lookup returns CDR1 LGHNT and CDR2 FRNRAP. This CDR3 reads CASGLDLGDAYEQYF. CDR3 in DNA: TGTGCTAGTGGTTTGGACCTAGGGGATGCCTACGAGCAGTACTTC.

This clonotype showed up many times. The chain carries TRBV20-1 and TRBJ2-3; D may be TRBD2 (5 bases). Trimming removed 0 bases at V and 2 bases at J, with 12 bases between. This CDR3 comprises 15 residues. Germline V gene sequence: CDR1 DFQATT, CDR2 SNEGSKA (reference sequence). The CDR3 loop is CSARDTAEITDTQYF. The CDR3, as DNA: TGCAGTGCTAGAGATACAGCGGAGATCACAGATACGCAGTATTTT.

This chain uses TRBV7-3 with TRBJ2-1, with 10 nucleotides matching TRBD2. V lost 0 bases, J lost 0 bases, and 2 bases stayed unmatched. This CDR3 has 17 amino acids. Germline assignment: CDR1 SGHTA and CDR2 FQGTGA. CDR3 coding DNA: TGTGCCAGCAGCTTAACTAGCGGGAGGTCCTCCTACAATGAGCAGTTCTTC. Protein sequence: CASSLTSGRSSYNEQFF.

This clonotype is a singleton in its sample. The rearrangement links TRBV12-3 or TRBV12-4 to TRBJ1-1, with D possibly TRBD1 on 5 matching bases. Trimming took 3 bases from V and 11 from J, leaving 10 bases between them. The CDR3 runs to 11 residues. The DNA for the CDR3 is TGTGCCAGCAGTTTTGGGGGGGAGGCTTTCTTT. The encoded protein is CASSFGGEAFF.

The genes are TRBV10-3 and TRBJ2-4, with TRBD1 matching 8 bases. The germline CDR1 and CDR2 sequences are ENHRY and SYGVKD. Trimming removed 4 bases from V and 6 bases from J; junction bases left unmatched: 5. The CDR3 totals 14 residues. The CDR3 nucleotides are TGTGCCATCAGTGGGCAGGGGGCCGGAAACATTCAGTACTTC. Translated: CAISGQGAGNIQYF.

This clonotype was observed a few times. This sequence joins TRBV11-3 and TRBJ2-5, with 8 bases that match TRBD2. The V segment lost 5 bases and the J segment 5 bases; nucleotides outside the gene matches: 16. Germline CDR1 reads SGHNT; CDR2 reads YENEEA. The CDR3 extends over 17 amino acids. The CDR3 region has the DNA TGTGCCAGCAGCGGCTCGGGCGGGAGGATCGGGATTGAGACCCAGTACTTC. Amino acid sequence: CASSGSGGRIGIETQYF.

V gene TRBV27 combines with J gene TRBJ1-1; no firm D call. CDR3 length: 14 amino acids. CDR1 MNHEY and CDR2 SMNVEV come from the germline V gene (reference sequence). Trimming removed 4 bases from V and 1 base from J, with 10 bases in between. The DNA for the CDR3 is TGTGCCAGCAGTTCATATACGGGGAACACTGAAGCTTTCTTT. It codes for CASSSYTGNTEAFF.

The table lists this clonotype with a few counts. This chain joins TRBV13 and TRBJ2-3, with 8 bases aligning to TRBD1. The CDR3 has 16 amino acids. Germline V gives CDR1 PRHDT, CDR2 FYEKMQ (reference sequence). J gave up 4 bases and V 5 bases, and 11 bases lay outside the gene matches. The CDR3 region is CASSTRQGRASDTQYF. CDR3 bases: TGTGCCAGCAGCACCCGACAGGGGAGAGCATCAGATACGCAGTATTTT.

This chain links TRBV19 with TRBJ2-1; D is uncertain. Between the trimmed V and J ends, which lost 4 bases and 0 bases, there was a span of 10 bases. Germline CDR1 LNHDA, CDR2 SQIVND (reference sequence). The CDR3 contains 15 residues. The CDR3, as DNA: TGTGCCAGTAGTACGTACGGAAGCTCCTACAATGAGCAGTTCTTC. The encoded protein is CASSTYGSSYNEQFF.